This TCR beta chain originates from a study of T cell responses to AZD1222 COVID-19 vaccine. Study-wide results and limits: Repertoire sampling was restricted to post-peak T cell response timepoints.

Trimming left V 2 bases short and J 5 bases short, with 3 bases between. The V gene's germline CDR1 is SGDLS and CDR2 YYNGEE. CDR3 length equals 11 residues. About this clone itself: The target antigen is unknown.

Sequenced by immunoSEQ multiplex PCR; TCRdb stores in-frame clones only, minus some. The sample lists roughly 84,000 clones, around 85% occurring once. Sequenced here: peripheral blood, sampled 28 days after the second AZD1222 dose. This chain links TRBV9 with TRBJ2-3; D is ambiguous. This clonotype was sampled from an adult who received the AZD1222 COVID-19 vaccine. The CDR3 region has the DNA TGTGCCAGCAGCGTTAAAGATACGCAGTATTTT. Translated, it gives CASSVKDTQYF.